Following are 11 T cell receptor beta chains from one sample sequenced in a study of TIL therapy for anti-PD-1-resistant metastatic lung cancer. Time point reported: pre-treatment sample, taken before nivolumab and TIL therapy. Sequencing used immunoSEQ v3. Generated by immunoSEQ multiplex PCR, the TCRdb table keeps only in-frame clones and is missing some. The sample carries approximately 53,000 clones, about 80% recorded once. The sample in question was blood, obtained at baseline. These receptors originate from a woman between 30 and 85 years old with non-small cell lung cancer.

The chain uses TRBV6-5 and TRBJ2-1; D call uncertain. CDR3 length: 13 residues. V lost 7 bases, J lost 1 base, and 8 bases lay in between. Germline lookup yields CDR1 MNHEY and CDR2 SVGAGI. Written as DNA, the CDR3 is TGTGCCAGCAAAGGCTATTCCTACAATGAGCAGTTCTTC. Its protein is CASKGYSYNEQFF.

The rearrangement joins TRBV5-4 to TRBJ2-4; D unresolved. In germline, CDR1 is SGHNT, CDR2 YYREEE (reference sequence). The V and J ends lost 3 bases and 6 bases respectively, with 10 bases between them. The CDR3 runs 13 residues. In DNA form, the CDR3 reads TGTGCCAGCAGCTCCACGGGCGGAAACATTCAGTACTTC. Its translation: CASSSTGGNIQYF.

V is TRBV28 and J is TRBJ2-7; D perhaps matches TRBD1 (6 bases). The CDR3 has 13 residues. CDR1 and CDR2 from the germline V gene are MDHEN and SYDVKM. The V end lost 6 bases, the J end lost 0 bases, and 9 bases lay between the germline ends. This CDR3 reads CASRGDNSYEQYF. CDR3 coding DNA: TGTGCCAGCAGAGGGGACAACTCCTACGAGCAGTACTTC.

This sequence joins TRBV27 and TRBJ1-5; 7 nucleotides agree with TRBD1. Losses at the gene ends were 3 bases for V and 2 bases for J; bases not matched to a gene: 1. The CDR3 is 14 amino acids. CDR1 is MNHEY and CDR2 is SMNVEV in the germline V gene (reference sequence). The CDR3 coding sequence is TGTGCCAGCAGTTTCGGACAGGGCAATCAGCCCCAGCATTTT. It encodes CASSFGQGNQPQHF.

The chain recombines TRBV5-1 with TRBJ1-1; 7 positions match TRBD1. With 4 bases clipped from V and 1 base from J, the junction kept 4 bases outside the gene matches. CDR3 length: 14 residues. Germline CDR1 is SGHRS and CDR2 is YFSETQ. The CDR3 nucleotides are TGCGCCAGCAGCATCGGGACAGCGAACACTGAAGCTTTCTTT. Translation gives CASSIGTANTEAFF.

The chain employs TRBV6-1 and TRBJ2-3, with 8 bases aligning to TRBD1. Germline V lookup: CDR1 MNHNS, CDR2 SASEGT. The V gene end was trimmed by 5 bases and the J gene end by 1 base; junction bases not matched to a gene: 2. The CDR3 runs to 14 residues. The CDR3 nucleotides read TGTGCCAGCAGTCGGGGACAGGGCACAGATACGCAGTATTTT. Encoded protein: CASSRGQGTDTQYF.

The V call is TRBV11-2, the J call TRBJ2-7; no clear D gene. V gave up 0 bases and J gave up 3 bases, with 12 bases separating them. Germline-derived CDR1 and CDR2 are SGHAT and FQNNGV. There are 15 residues in the CDR3. CDR3 in DNA: TGTGCCAGCAGCTTAGACCCCGGCGGAAACTACGAGCAGTACTTC. Protein sequence: CASSLDPGGNYEQYF.

CDR3 amino acids: CASSVTSGGAETQYF. Written as DNA, the CDR3 is TGCGCCAGCAGCGTTACTAGCGGGGGAGCGGAGACCCAGTACTTC. This chain connects TRBV5-1 to TRBJ2-5; TRBD2 matches at 11 bases. This CDR3 has 15 residues. Germline V gene data show CDR1 as SGHRS and CDR2 as YFSETQ. Trimming removed 4 bases from V and 5 bases from J; junction bases left unmatched: 7.

The V call is TRBV5-1, the J call TRBJ2-5; TRBD1 might be the D (5 bases). The germline gives CDR1 SGHRS, CDR2 YFSETQ. The CDR3 contains 13 residues. V was shortened by 3 bases and J by 2 bases, with 8 bases between the two germline ends. CDR3: CASSWSGQETQYF. CDR3 in DNA: TGCGCCAGCAGCTGGTCAGGGCAAGAGACCCAGTACTTC.

V usage is TRBV19 and J usage is TRBJ1-6, with D possibly matching TRBD1 (5 bases). The CDR3 covers 13 residues. Germline lookup yields CDR1 LNHDA and CDR2 SQIVND (reference sequence). Trimming removed 8 bases at V and 7 bases at J, with 12 bases between. The CDR3 DNA reads as TGTGCCAGTGGGGACGGGAAGAATTCACCCCTCCACTTT. Its translation: CASGDGKNSPLHF.

The chain is built from TRBV10-3 and TRBJ2-6, with 8 bases matching TRBD2. The ends lost 3 bases at V and 0 bases at J; junction bases unmatched: 7. CDR1 and CDR2 from the germline V gene are ENHRY and SYGVKD. The CDR3 is 18 amino acids. The CDR3 coding sequence is TGTGCCATCAGTGACGGAGCAAGCGGGAGCTCTGGGGCCAACGTCCTGACTTTC. This codes for CAISDGASGSSGANVLTF.